The 20 T cell receptor beta chains in this list originate from one sample, sequenced in a study of cytomegalovirus exposure and HLA in healthy donors. Researchers ran the PCR with 60 Vbeta and 13 Jbeta primers. Profiled with immunoSEQ multiplex PCR; TCRdb holds only in-frame clones, not every one. In the table there are around 220,000 clones, approximately 80% of which are singletons. Source material: PBMCs. The receptor set was obtained from a girl aged 5-17 years in good health and CMV-seronegative.

The chain joins TRBV5-1 to TRBJ2-1; 12 nucleotides line up with TRBD2. V was clipped by 4 bases and J by 2 bases; unmatched bases: 4. The CDR3 runs to 16 residues. CDR1 and CDR2 from the germline V gene are SGHRS and YFSETQ. CDR3 DNA sequence: TGCGCCAGCAGCCCTTCTAGCGGGAGGGCCTACAATGAGCAGTTCTTC. Translating gives CASSPSSGRAYNEQFF.

The CDR3 region has the DNA TGTGCCAGCAGCTCACCCTTCGCAGGGGGCGCGGGCGACTATGGCTACACCTTC. Its translation is CASSSPFAGGAGDYGYTF. The chain recombines TRBV7-2 with TRBJ1-2, with TRBD1 matching over 8 bases. This CDR3 comprises 18 residues. The V gene's germline CDR1 is SGHTA and CDR2 FQGNSA. The trim removed 4 bases at V and 3 bases at J, leaving 16 bases unmatched.

The chain employs TRBV30 and TRBJ2-7; 10 bases map to TRBD2. The CDR3 is made up of 15 amino acids. J was trimmed by 6 bases and V by 4 bases; bases with no gene match: 12. Germline V gene data show CDR1 as GTSNPN and CDR2 as SVGIG (reference sequence). The CDR3 nucleotides read TGTGCCTGGAAGGGTGGAGCGGGAGGGCCCGGCGAGCAGTACTTC. As protein: CAWKGGAGGPGEQYF.

The chain's CDR3 is CASSLQTSGGGDQYF. The CDR3 nucleotides read TGTGCCAGCAGCTTACAGACTAGCGGTGGGGGTGACCAGTACTTC. The rearrangement links TRBV13 to TRBJ2-5; 9 nucleotides match TRBD2. V shed 2 bases and J 10 bases; nucleotides not matched to a gene: 11. The germline gives CDR1 PRHDT, CDR2 FYEKMQ (reference sequence). The CDR3 totals 15 residues.

The rearrangement links TRBV27 to TRBJ1-2, with D unclear. The CDR3 loop spans 13 amino acids. The V gene's germline CDR1 is MNHEY and CDR2 SMNVEV (reference sequence). V was trimmed by 2 bases and J by 3 bases, leaving 7 bases between them. The CDR3 protein is CASSLVRDYGYTF. CDR3 DNA sequence: TGTGCCAGCAGTTTAGTACGCGACTATGGCTACACCTTC.

This clone has just one count. The chain has TRBV6-4 and TRBJ2-2; D gene uncertain. Germline CDR1 and CDR2: MRHNA and SNTAGT. The V end lost 6 bases, the J end lost 3 bases, and 5 bases lay between the germline ends. This CDR3 has 12 residues. The CDR3 DNA is TGTGCCAGCAGCCAGGACACCGGGGAGCTGTTTTTT. It is translated as CASSQDTGELFF.

This rearrangement joins TRBV4-1 to TRBJ2-6; 9 nucleotides align to TRBD1. CDR3 length: 18 amino acids. Trimming removed 4 bases from V and 4 bases from J; junction bases left unmatched: 11. CDR1 MGHRA and CDR2 YSYEKL come from the germline V gene. CDR3 nucleotides: TGCGCCAGCAGCCTACAGGGGGCAGGCGTGACAGGGGCCAACGTCCTGACTTTC. As protein: CASSLQGAGVTGANVLTF.

Remarks on this clone: Distinct nucleotide sequences in the sample also encode this CDR3. CDR3 amino acids: CAWSRDMNTEAFF. The CDR3 DNA is TGTGCCTGGAGTAGGGACATGAACACTGAAGCTTTCTTT. V is TRBV30 and J is TRBJ1-1; D is perhaps TRBD1 (6 bases). Germline V gene lookup returns CDR1 GTSNPN and CDR2 SVGIG (reference sequence). Trimming left V 2 bases short and J 0 bases short, with 7 bases between. The CDR3 runs to 13 residues.

This chain uses TRBV27 with TRBJ2-7; TRBD2 matches 7 bases. Germline CDR1 MNHEY, CDR2 SMNVEV (reference sequence). J lost 6 bases, V lost 3 bases, and 8 bases had no gene match. The CDR3 spans 14 residues. CDR3 region: CASSFGGGFREQYF. For the CDR3, the DNA is TGTGCCAGCAGTTTTGGGGGGGGGTTCCGCGAGCAGTACTTC.

The chain has TRBV4-1 and TRBJ2-6, with D hard to call. CDR1 and CDR2 (germline): MGHRA, YSYEKL. The CDR3 has 15 residues. V dropped 0 bases and J dropped 11 bases, with 14 bases sitting between them. This chain's CDR3 is CASSQELSGIYVLTF. DNA for the CDR3: TGCGCCAGCAGCCAAGAACTGTCAGGAATTTACGTCCTGACTTTC.

This rearrangement joins TRBV10-1 to TRBJ1-3, with D possibly being TRBD1 (6 bases). CDR3 length equals 17 residues. Germline V gene data show CDR1 as WNHNN and CDR2 as SYGVQD (reference sequence). Deletions cut 2 bases from V and 0 bases from J, with 14 bases between. The CDR3 protein is CASSENLGAFSGNTIYF. Written as DNA, the CDR3 is TGCGCCAGCAGTGAGAATTTGGGGGCCTTCTCTGGAAACACCATATATTTT.

The chain links TRBV5-4 to TRBJ2-5; TRBD1 aligns across 8 bases. Germline assignment: CDR1 SGHNT and CDR2 YYREEE (reference sequence). Germline trimming cut 3 bases from V and 5 bases from J; bases unmatched to any gene: 6. CDR3 length: 14 amino acids. The CDR3 DNA follows: TGTGCCAGCAGCTCAGAGACAGGGGAGGAGACCCAGTACTTC. This translates into CASSSETGEETQYF.

The rearrangement uses TRBV9 and TRBJ2-5; 12 nucleotides match TRBD2. J gave up 0 bases and V 0 bases, and 6 bases lay outside the gene matches. This CDR3 is built from 18 residues. The germline gives CDR1 SGDLS, CDR2 YYNGEE. The CDR3 DNA reads as TGTGCCAGCAGCGTAGGTCGCCTAGCGGGGGGGTACCAAGAGACCCAGTACTTC. It translates to CASSVGRLAGGYQETQYF.

This clone was seen more than once but under ten times. The chain links TRBV6-1 to TRBJ2-3, with D possibly being TRBD1 (6 bases). CDR1 is MNHNS, CDR2 SASEGT, per germline. The CDR3 is 14 residues long. V was clipped by 2 bases and J by 1 base, with 7 bases between them. The CDR3 sequence: CASSETGRTDTQYF. CDR3 nucleotide sequence: TGTGCCAGCAGTGAAACAGGGCGCACAGATACGCAGTATTTT.

This clone has just a few counts. The rearrangement uses TRBV10-3 and TRBJ1-1; tentatively, D is TRBD1 (5 bases). Germline V gene data show CDR1 as ENHRY and CDR2 as SYGVKD. The ends were cut back, 4 bases at V and 2 bases at J, with 8 bases in the middle. The CDR3 sequence is 13 residues long. This CDR3 is CAISGQLNTEAFF. Here the CDR3 DNA reads TGTGCCATCAGTGGACAGCTAAACACTGAAGCTTTCTTT.

The chain links TRBV28 to TRBJ2-1, with TRBD2 identical over 7 bases. The V and J ends lost 2 bases and 6 bases, in that order; junction bases with no gene match: 7. The length of the CDR3 is 15 residues. CDR1 MDHEN and CDR2 SYDVKM come from the germline V gene. The CDR3 spells CASSLGLAAVNEQFF. CDR3 DNA: TGTGCCAGCAGTTTAGGGCTAGCGGCCGTCAATGAGCAGTTCTTC.

This clone was seen just once. The gene calls are TRBV2 and TRBJ1-5, with TRBD1 matching 7 bases. Germline values: CDR1 SNHLY, CDR2 FYNNEI. The CDR3 is 14 amino acids. Trimming took 5 bases from V and 7 from J; bases not matched to a gene: 8. The CDR3 region has the DNA TGTGCCAGCAGTCAACGACAGGGCGGGCAGCCCCAGCATTTT. It encodes CASSQRQGGQPQHF.

The chain combines TRBV28 with TRBJ1-1, with 8 bases fitting TRBD1. Germline lookup yields CDR1 MDHEN and CDR2 SYDVKM. The V and J ends lost 5 bases and 1 base, in that order; junction bases with no gene match: 6. The CDR3 extends over 15 amino acids. CDR3 amino acids: CASSNTGGWNTEAFF. Written as DNA, the CDR3 is TGTGCCAGCAGTAATACAGGGGGTTGGAACACTGAAGCTTTCTTT. The full variable domain, its missing parts supplied by reference TRBV28 and TRBJ1-1, is DVKVTQSSRYLVKRTGEKVFLECVQDMDHENMFWYRQDPGLGLRLIYFSYDVKMKEKGDIPEGYSVSREKKERFSLILESASTNQTSMYLCASSNTGGWNTEAFFGQGTRLTVV.

The table lists this clone with a few counts. This chain links TRBV5-4 with TRBJ1-5; the match to TRBD1 covers 7 bases. CDR1 is SGHNT and CDR2 is YYREEE in the germline V gene (reference sequence). With 3 bases clipped from V and 6 bases from J, the junction kept 0 bases outside the gene matches. CDR3 size: 12 residues. CDR3 sequence (DNA): TGTGCCAGCAGCTCAGGGGGTCAGCCCCAGCATTTT. Its translation is CASSSGGQPQHF.

The rearrangement joins TRBV6-5 to TRBJ2-7; 8 bases agree with TRBD1. After removal of 6 bases from V and 4 bases from J, the junction contained 8 bases not matched to a gene. CDR1 is MNHEY, CDR2 SVGAGI, per germline. The CDR3 has 14 residues. CDR3 residues: CASSDPTGAYEQYF. The DNA of the CDR3 is TGTGCCAGCAGCGACCCGACAGGGGCATACGAGCAGTACTTC.